This TCR beta chain was identified in a study of T cells in Graves' hyperthyroidism and ophthalmopathy. Patients aged 18 to 65 had newly diagnosed hyperthyroidism of under 2 months' duration. Any patient presenting with uncontrolled infection, other autoimmune disease, pregnancy or lactation was left out. V shed 2 bases and J shed 5 bases, with 15 bases lying between them. CDR3 size: 16 residues. Looked up from germline, CDR1 is KGHSH and CDR2 is LQKENI. Broader study findings: Blood samples included most of the expanded thyroid clonotypes exceeding 0.001.

Amplified regions were TCR beta CDR3 sequences from RNA transcripts. A set of HTBI primers served as the primers for a first-round RT-PCR of the TCR CDR3. TCRdb called the multiplex PCR reads again in MiXCR, with one record for every CDR3 protein. The profile shows fewer than 750,000 distinct CDR3 sequences, approximately 44% of them singletons. Remarks on this clonotype: The antigen is unknown.

The clonotype comes from a woman younger than 35 with Graves' hyperthyroidism. The chain employs TRBV18 and TRBJ1-4; D gene ambiguous. Sequenced material: peripheral blood or thyroid tissue (not recorded which). The CDR3 here is CASSPKSPGQNEKLFF. The CDR3 DNA follows: TGTGCCAGCTCACCAAAAAGCCCGGGCCAGAATGAAAAACTGTTTTTT.